The clone carrying this TCR beta chain was found a few times. This record belongs to a study of CD8 T cells in ankylosing spondylitis. CDR1 and CDR2 from the germline V gene are SGHAT and FQNNGV. With 1 base removed from V and 0 bases from J, the gap between germline ends came to 10 bases. There are 16 residues in the CDR3. TCRdb fed the 5' RACE reads into MiXCR, producing one record per CDR3 protein. Found here are under 150,000 distinct CDR3 sequences, approximately 9.2% of them singletons; the top ten hold about 7.1%. Material: synovial fluid, either unsorted or a sorted T cell fraction (not recorded which). The TCR was taken from a male donor with ankylosing spondylitis. The genes are TRBV11-2 and TRBJ1-3; D not certain. CDR3 amino acids: CASSLGVLYSGNTIYF. DNA of the CDR3: TGTGCCAGCAGCTTAGGCGTGCTTTACTCTGGAAACACCATATATTTT. Drawing the rest from reference TRBV11-2 and TRBJ1-3, the complete variable domain is EAGVAQSPRYKIIEKRQSVAFWCNPISGHATLYWYQQILGQGPKLLIQFQNNGVVDDSQLPKDRFSAERLKGVDSTLKIQPAKLEDSAVYLCASSLGVLYSGNTIYFGEGSWLTVV.